This T cell receptor (beta chain) was sequenced in a study of breast tumors, draining lymph nodes, adjacent tissues. General study points: Luminal-like breast cancer showed significantly higher tumor–nontumor repertoire similarity than basal-like. Compared with lymph nodes, tumors were less diverse; compared with nontumor tissue, more. Data fit most tumor T cells coming from lymph node, expanding in tumor. Data only fit, rather than demonstrated, lymph node origin of most tumor T cells.

A single record per CDR3 protein comes from TCRdb applying MiXCR to the multiplex PCR reads. Of fewer than 85,000 distinct CDR3 sequences in the sample, roughly 20% were seen once. Breast cancer patients provided tissue from their axillary draining lymph nodes. This clonotype has ten or more counts. Its antigen is not identified. In germline, CDR1 is DFQATT, CDR2 SNEGSKA (reference sequence). Trimming removed 6 bases at V and 0 bases at J, with 15 bases between. The CDR3 covers 14 residues. The rearrangement joins TRBV20-1 to TRBJ2-7, with a weak D call TRBD1 (5 bases). The specimen was axillary lymph node tissue. The sequence was collected from a female donor with breast cancer. Some clones in this sample may be carry-over from other donors' samples. DNA of the CDR3: TGCAGTGCCCCTACTGGAAGGGGCTCCTACGAGCAGTACTTC. It codes for CSAPTGRGSYEQYF.